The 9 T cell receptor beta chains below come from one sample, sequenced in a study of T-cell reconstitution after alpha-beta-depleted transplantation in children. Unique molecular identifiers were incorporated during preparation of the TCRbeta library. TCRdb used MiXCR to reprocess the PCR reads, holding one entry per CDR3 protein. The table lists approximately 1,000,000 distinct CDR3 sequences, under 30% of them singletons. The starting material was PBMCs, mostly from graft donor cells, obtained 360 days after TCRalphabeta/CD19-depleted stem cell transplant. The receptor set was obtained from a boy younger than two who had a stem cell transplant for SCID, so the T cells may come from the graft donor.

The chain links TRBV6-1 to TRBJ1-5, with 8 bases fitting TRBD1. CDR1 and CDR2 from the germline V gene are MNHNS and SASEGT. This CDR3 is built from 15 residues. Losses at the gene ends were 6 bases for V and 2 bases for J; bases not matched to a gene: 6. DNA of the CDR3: TGTGCCAGCAGACTTGACAGGGGCGGCAATCAGCCCCAGCATTTT. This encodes CASRLDRGGNQPQHF.

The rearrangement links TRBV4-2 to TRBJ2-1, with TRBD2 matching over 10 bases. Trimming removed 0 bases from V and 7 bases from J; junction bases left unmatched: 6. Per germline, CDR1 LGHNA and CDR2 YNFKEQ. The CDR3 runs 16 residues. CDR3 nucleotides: TGTGCCAGCAGCCAAGATCTGGTACTAGCGGGGAATGAGCAGTTCTTC. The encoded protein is CASSQDLVLAGNEQFF.

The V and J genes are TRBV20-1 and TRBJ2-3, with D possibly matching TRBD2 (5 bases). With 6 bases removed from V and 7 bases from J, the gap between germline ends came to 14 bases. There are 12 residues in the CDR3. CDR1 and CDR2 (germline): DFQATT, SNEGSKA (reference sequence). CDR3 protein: CSAGPYGNTQYF. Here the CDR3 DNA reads TGCAGTGCCGGACCTTACGGGAATACGCAGTATTTT.

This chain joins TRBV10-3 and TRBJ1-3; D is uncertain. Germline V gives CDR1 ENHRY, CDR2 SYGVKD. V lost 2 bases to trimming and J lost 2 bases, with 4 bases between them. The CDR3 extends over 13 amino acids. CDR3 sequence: CAISEGTGNTIYF. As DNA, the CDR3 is TGTGCCATCAGTGAGGGGACTGGAAACACCATATATTTT.

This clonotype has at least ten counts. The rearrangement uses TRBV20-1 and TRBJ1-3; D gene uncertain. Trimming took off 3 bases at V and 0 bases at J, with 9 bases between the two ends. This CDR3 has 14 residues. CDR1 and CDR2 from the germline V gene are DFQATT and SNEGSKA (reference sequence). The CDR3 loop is CSASRSLSGNTIYF. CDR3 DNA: TGCAGTGCTAGTAGGTCACTCTCTGGAAACACCATATATTTT.

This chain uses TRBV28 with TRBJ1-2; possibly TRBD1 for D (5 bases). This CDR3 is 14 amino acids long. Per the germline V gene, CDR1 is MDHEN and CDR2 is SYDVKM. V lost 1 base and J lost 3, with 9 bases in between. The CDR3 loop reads CASSLFGRDYGYTF. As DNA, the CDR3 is TGTGCCAGCAGTTTATTCGGCAGGGACTATGGCTACACCTTC.

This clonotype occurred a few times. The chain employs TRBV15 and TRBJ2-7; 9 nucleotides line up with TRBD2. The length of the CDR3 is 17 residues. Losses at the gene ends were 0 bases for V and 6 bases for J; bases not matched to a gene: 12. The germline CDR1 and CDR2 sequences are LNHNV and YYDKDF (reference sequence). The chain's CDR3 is CATSRDPASGVNAEQYF. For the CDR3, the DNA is TGTGCCACCAGCAGAGATCCTGCTAGCGGGGTAAATGCCGAGCAGTACTTC.

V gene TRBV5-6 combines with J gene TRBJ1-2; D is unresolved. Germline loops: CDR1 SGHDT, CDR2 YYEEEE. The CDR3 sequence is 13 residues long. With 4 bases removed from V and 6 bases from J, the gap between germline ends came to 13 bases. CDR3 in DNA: TGTGCCAGCAGCCTGTTCGCTGGAAATGGCTACACCTTC. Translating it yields CASSLFAGNGYTF.

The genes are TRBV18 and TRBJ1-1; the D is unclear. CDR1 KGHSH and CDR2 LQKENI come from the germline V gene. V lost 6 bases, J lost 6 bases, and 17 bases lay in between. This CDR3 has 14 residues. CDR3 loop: CASSPTMVDPEAFF. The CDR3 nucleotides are TGTGCCAGCTCCCCGACAATGGTCGACCCTGAAGCTTTCTTT.